Listed below are T cell receptor beta chains from one sample, sequenced in a study of blood T cell repertoires in COVID-19. Sequencing used immunoSEQ multiplex PCR; TCRdb keeps in-frame clones, though not all of them. The repertoire includes 200,000 to 250,000 clones, around 88% of them detected once, and 1.2% to 1.5% sits in the top ten. The source material was peripheral blood. Source of these receptors: a man older than 75 with acute or convalescent COVID-19. The CDR3 runs from the conserved cysteine through the conserved F or W. D genes are given only for firm matches. Size is omitted from some rows. Given values are once, few, many or a class for expanded clones.

length	size	V	J	D	CDR3	DNA
15	.	TRBV19	TRBJ1-5	TRBD1	CASSTQGGGNQPQHF	TGTGCCAGTAGTACACAGGGGGGGGGCAATCAGCCCCAGCATTTT
15	.	TRBV7-3	TRBJ2-2	.	CASSPQKTVPGELFF	TGTGCCAGCAGCCCACAAAAGACAGTTCCCGGGGAGCTGTTTTTT
11	many	TRBV5-6	TRBJ1-2	.	CASSLNYGYTF	TGTGCCAGCTCACTTAACTATGGCTACACCTTC
16	.	TRBV9	TRBJ2-5	TRBD2	CASSVGAGGGAETQYF	TGTGCCAGCAGCGTAGGGGCGGGAGGTGGGGCAGAGACCCAGTACTTC
13	once	TRBV12-3/TRBV12-4	TRBJ1-5	.	CASSLYSNQPQHF	TGTGCCAGCAGTTTGTATAGCAATCAGCCCCAGCATTTT
15	once	TRBV19	TRBJ1-2	TRBD1	CASTTGQASSYGYTF	TGTGCCAGTACCACGGGACAGGCATCCTCTTATGGCTACACCTTC
14	.	TRBV4-3	TRBJ2-5	.	CASSQGTVQETQYF	TGCGCCAGCAGCCAAGGGACAGTCCAAGAGACCCAGTACTTC
14	.	TRBV7-2	TRBJ1-1	TRBD1	CASSLGRGVTEAFF	TGTGCCAGCAGCTTGGGCAGGGGGGTCACTGAAGCTTTCTTT
16	.	TRBV18	TRBJ2-6	.	CASSPERFSGANVLTF	TGTGCCAGCTCACCAGAACGGTTCTCTGGGGCCAACGTCCTGACTTTC
15	.	TRBV27	TRBJ1-5	TRBD1	CASSPDDRVGQPQHF	TGTGCCAGCAGCCCAGATGACAGGGTTGGACAGCCCCAGCATTTT
14	.	TRBV7-2	TRBJ2-5	.	CASSLESGRETQYF	TGTGCCAGCAGCTTAGAATCCGGTCGTGAGACCCAGTACTTC
12	.	TRBV7-2	TRBJ1-2	.	CASSLQGRGYTF	TGTGCCAGCAGCTTGCAGGGCAGAGGCTACACCTTC
19	.	TRBV4-1	TRBJ2-5	TRBD2	CASSHRPGTSGRIGLTQYF	TGCGCCAGCAGCCACCGTCCCGGGACTAGCGGGAGAATCGGGTTGACCCAGTACTTC
14	few	TRBV15	TRBJ1-1	.	CATSRGGVWTEAFF	TGTGCCACCAGCAGAGGGGGGGTTTGGACTGAAGCTTTCTTT
16	.	TRBV6-2/TRBV6-3	TRBJ1-5	.	CASSYPRADGNQPQHF	TGTGCCAGCAGTTATCCCCGAGCGGACGGCAATCAGCCCCAGCATTTT